The 6 T cell receptor beta chains below all came from one sample that was sequenced in a study of blood T cell repertoires in COVID-19. Using immunoSEQ multiplex PCR, the repertoire was profiled, and TCRdb retains in-frame clones only, with some absent. The sample yields about 130,000 clones, 85% seen once. Sequencing was performed on peripheral blood. The receptors come from a woman of 80 years or more with acute or convalescent COVID-19.

The rearrangement links TRBV28 to TRBJ1-1; possible D gene TRBD1, 5 bases. Trimming pared 7 bases from V and 7 bases from J, leaving 22 bases between. The CDR3 contains 15 residues. Germline-derived CDR1 and CDR2 are MDHEN and SYDVKM. The CDR3 region is CASNAAGSIGGEAFF. The CDR3 region has the DNA TGTGCCAGCAACGCCGCGGGTTCGATCGGGGGTGAAGCTTTCTTT.

The rearrangement joins TRBV7-9 to TRBJ2-2, with 9 positions matching TRBD1. V was clipped by 5 bases and J by 7 bases; unmatched bases: 5. CDR1 SEHNR and CDR2 FQNEAQ come from the germline V gene (reference sequence). The CDR3 is 14 amino acids. The CDR3 sequence is CASSLQGAGGELFF. In DNA form, the CDR3 reads TGTGCCAGCAGCCTACAGGGGGCAGGCGGGGAGCTGTTTTTT.

This clone was observed a few times. V gene TRBV10-3 combines with J gene TRBJ2-2; TRBD1 agrees at 7 bases. This CDR3 region has 15 residues. Looked up from germline, CDR1 is ENHRY and CDR2 is SYGVKD. The V segment lost 0 bases and the J segment 5 bases; nucleotides outside the gene matches: 3. CDR3: CAISESQGVTGELFF. The DNA for the CDR3 is TGTGCCATCAGTGAGTCTCAGGGGGTTACCGGGGAGCTGTTTTTT.

The chain carries TRBV5-5 and TRBJ1-2, with 8 bases aligning to TRBD1. Unmatched junction bases numbered 4, after V lost 2 bases and J lost 4 bases. Germline V gene lookup returns CDR1 SGHKS and CDR2 YYEKEE (reference sequence). CDR3 length equals 14 residues. Written as DNA, the CDR3 is TGTGCCAGCAGCTTAGGACAGGGAGCCTATGGCTACACCTTC. Its translation: CASSLGQGAYGYTF.

This clone was seen just once. The chain uses TRBV5-1 and TRBJ2-1, with TRBD2 matching over 11 bases. Germline CDR1 and CDR2: SGHRS and YFSETQ. The CDR3 covers 16 residues. Trimming removed 0 bases from V and 9 bases from J; junction bases left unmatched: 8. In nucleotides, the CDR3 is TGCGCCAGCAGCTTGGGTGTTAGCGGGGGGGCCGCTGAGCAGTTCTTC. Translating it yields CASSLGVSGGAAEQFF.

This clone has only a few counts. The chain carries TRBV28 and TRBJ1-2; no reliable D call. CDR3 length: 13 amino acids. Germline assignment: CDR1 MDHEN and CDR2 SYDVKM. V was shortened by 7 bases and J by 1 base, with 10 bases between the two germline ends. The CDR3 protein is CASTPRSNYGYTF. CDR3 nucleotides: TGTGCCAGCACCCCGCGGAGTAACTATGGCTACACCTTC.